This entry lists 31 T cell receptor beta chains sequenced from one sample in a study of blood T cell repertoires in COVID-19. Measured with immunoSEQ multiplex PCR; TCRdb has only the in-frame clones, and not every one. The sample has fewer than 35,000 clones, approximately 90% seen once. Sequencing used peripheral blood. Receptors were obtained from a man between 60 and 75 years old with acute or convalescent COVID-19.

This sequence joins TRBV5-1 and TRBJ2-7; tentatively, D is TRBD2 (5 bases). CDR3 length: 14 residues. V dropped 5 bases and J dropped 4 bases, with 16 bases sitting between them. The germline CDR1 and CDR2 sequences are SGHRS and YFSETQ. The CDR3, as DNA: TGCGCCAGCAGACCAGCCCCGGGGAGTTACGAGCAGTACGTC. Translating it yields CASRPAPGSYEQYV.

CDR3 sequence (DNA): TGTGCCAGCAGTCGACGGCAGGGAAGCGCCAGCAATCAGCCCCAGCATTTT. The encoded protein is CASSRRQGSASNQPQHF. This chain connects TRBV27 to TRBJ1-5; tentatively, D is TRBD1 (5 bases). Trimming took 5 bases from V and 1 from J, leaving 18 bases between them. Germline V lookup: CDR1 MNHEY, CDR2 SMNVEV (reference sequence). This CDR3 contains 17 residues.

The rearrangement uses TRBV6-5 and TRBJ2-1; tentative D call: TRBD2 (5 bases). CDR1 is MNHEY, CDR2 SVGAGI, per germline. The V end lost 0 bases, the J end lost 14 bases, and 14 bases lay between the germline ends. The CDR3 runs to 13 residues. CDR3 coding DNA: TGTGCCAGCAGTTACTCGACCATCGGGGTGGAGTTCTTC. Its protein product is CASSYSTIGVEFF.

The chain links TRBV5-4 to TRBJ1-1; D not resolved. This CDR3 region has 16 residues. CDR1 is SGHNT, CDR2 YYREEE, per germline (reference sequence). V dropped 6 bases and J dropped 0 bases, with 18 bases sitting between them. CDR3: CASTRRNPTMNTEAFF. The CDR3 DNA reads as TGTGCCAGCACCCGGCGAAACCCCACTATGAACACTGAAGCTTTCTTT.

This rearrangement joins TRBV2 to TRBJ1-6, with 7 nucleotides matching TRBD1. V lost 6 bases and J lost 7; bases outside the gene matches: 3. This CDR3 comprises 13 residues. Germline CDR1 reads SNHLY; CDR2 reads FYNNEI. This CDR3 reads CASSDRANSPLHF. The CDR3 DNA reads as TGTGCCAGCAGCGACAGGGCAAATTCACCCCTCCACTTT.

V usage is TRBV11-2 and J usage is TRBJ2-2, with D perhaps TRBD2 (5 bases). Germline CDR1 SGHAT, CDR2 FQNNGV. This CDR3 is 16 amino acids long. The germline V and J ends were trimmed by 6 bases and 2 bases, with 16 bases remaining between them. The DNA of the CDR3 is TGTGCCAGCAGGTGGGAGCCCCGAATAAACACCGGGGAGCTGTTTTTT. Its translation is CASRWEPRINTGELFF.

The CDR3 sequence: CASSYGFATADTQYF. The CDR3 coding sequence is TGTGCCAGCAGTTATGGGTTCGCGACAGCAGATACGCAGTATTTT. V gene TRBV6-5 combines with J gene TRBJ2-3, with D possibly being TRBD1 (5 bases). CDR3 size: 15 residues. Trimming pared 3 bases from V and 4 bases from J, leaving 14 bases between. The germline V gene has CDR1 MNHEY and CDR2 SVGAGI.

Details on this clone: Its ends do not fully match the called genes, so a read error is possible. The chain joins TRBV5-4 to TRBJ1-4; the D is unclear. This CDR3 spans 15 amino acids. Per the germline V gene, CDR1 is SGHNT and CDR2 is YYREEE (reference sequence). The CDR3 DNA reads TGTGCCAGCAGTTTGGACGGTCTCCCAGGTGAAAAACTGTTTTTT. Its translation is CASSLDGLPGEKLFF.

This chain connects TRBV5-1 to TRBJ1-1, with unresolved D. Germline CDR1 is SGHRS and CDR2 is YFSETQ. The CDR3 extends over 13 amino acids. V gave up 4 bases and J gave up 0 bases, with 7 bases separating them. The chain's CDR3 is CASSGGLNTEAFF. Here the CDR3 DNA reads TGCGCCAGCAGCGGCGGGCTGAACACTGAAGCTTTCTTT.

The V call is TRBV27, the J call TRBJ2-1; the D gene is possibly TRBD2 (6 bases). Germline V CDR1 and CDR2: MNHEY, SMNVEV (reference sequence). There are 14 residues in the CDR3. Trimming stripped 1 base from V and 6 bases from J, with 10 bases between. As DNA, the CDR3 is TGTGCCAGCAGTTTATTTTGGGGAGGCAATGAGCAGTTCTTC. This gives the protein CASSLFWGGNEQFF.

V and J are TRBV6-5 and TRBJ2-7; 9 bases fit TRBD1. Trimming removed 6 bases from V and 1 base from J; junction bases left unmatched: 7. The germline CDR1 and CDR2 sequences are MNHEY and SVGAGI. The CDR3 loop spans 15 amino acids. The DNA for the CDR3 is TGTGCCAGCAGGGCCGGGACAGGGCCTTCCTACGAGCAGTACTTC. This sequence encodes CASRAGTGPSYEQYF.

This chain uses TRBV7-9 with TRBJ2-1; no reliable D call. This CDR3 is 15 amino acids long. Between the trimmed V and J ends, which lost 4 bases and 5 bases, there was a span of 15 bases. CDR1 is SEHNR, CDR2 FQNEAQ, per germline (reference sequence). CDR3 DNA sequence: TGTGCCAGCAGCTACAACCCTCACAGCAACAATGAGCAGTTCTTC. Translated: CASSYNPHSNNEQFF.

The chain joins TRBV5-1 to TRBJ2-5; a possible D gene is TRBD2 (7 bases). V shed 0 bases and J shed 4 bases, with 16 bases lying between them. Germline values: CDR1 SGHRS, CDR2 YFSETQ. This CDR3 comprises 16 residues. The DNA for the CDR3 is TGCGCCAGCAGCTTGGCCGGTCGGGGGGCATTAGAGACCCAGTACTTC. Its protein product is CASSLAGRGALETQYF.

V usage is TRBV4-3 and J usage is TRBJ2-5; no clear D gene. CDR1 is LGHNA and CDR2 is YSLEER in the germline V gene. The CDR3 covers 14 residues. V shed 0 bases and J shed 5 bases, with 10 bases lying between them. CDR3 nucleotides: TGCGCCAGCAGCCAAGATATAGGCAGGGAGACCCAGTACTTC. Amino acids: CASSQDIGRETQYF.

This clone has a single count. V usage is TRBV24-1 and J usage is TRBJ1-2, with TRBD1 as a possible D gene (6 bases). V lost 4 bases to trimming and J lost 4 bases, with 12 bases between them. This CDR3 has 14 amino acids. Looked up from germline, CDR1 is KGHDR and CDR2 is SFDVKD. The CDR3 nucleotides are TGTGCCACCAGTGAGACAGGATCCTCCTATGGCTACACCTTC. Its translation is CATSETGSSYGYTF.

A single count supports this clone. The J gene is TRBJ1-5, the V gene TRBV3-1 (or the pseudogene TRBV3-2); 7 nucleotides line up with TRBD1. CDR3 length equals 16 residues. Germline V CDR1 and CDR2: LGHDT, YNNKEL (reference sequence). V dropped 1 base and J dropped 4; count of bases not matched to a gene: 7. In DNA form, the CDR3 reads TGTGCCAGCAGCCAAGGAGTTCGACAGGGAAATCAGCCCCAGCATTTT. Translated: CASSQGVRQGNQPQHF.

This clone came up a few times. The genes are TRBV11-3 and TRBJ2-7; the D gene is possibly TRBD2 (5 bases). Germline loops: CDR1 SGHNT, CDR2 YENEEA. V lost 4 bases to trimming and J lost 5 bases, with 9 bases between them. The CDR3 runs to 12 residues. CDR3 amino acids: CASSSGLNEQYF. The CDR3 DNA reads TGTGCCAGCAGCTCTGGACTCAACGAGCAGTACTTC.

The rearrangement links TRBV2 to TRBJ1-4; 8 nucleotides agree with TRBD1. The CDR3 extends over 13 amino acids. Losses at the gene ends were 8 bases for V and 6 bases for J; bases not matched to a gene: 5. The germline V gene encodes CDR1 SNHLY and CDR2 FYNNEI. The CDR3 region has the DNA TGTGCCAGCCTCAGGGGGCGCGATGAAAAACTGTTTTTT. Translation gives CASLRGRDEKLFF.

The V and J genes are TRBV3-1 (or the pseudogene TRBV3-2) and TRBJ2-7, with no clear D. The CDR3 has 15 residues. Germline CDR1 reads LGHDT; CDR2 reads YNNKEL (reference sequence). Trimming took off 2 bases at V and 0 bases at J, with 11 bases between the two ends. Written as DNA, the CDR3 is TGTGCCAGCAGCCAAAATAGCCAGCCCTCCTACGAGCAGTACTTC. Its translation is CASSQNSQPSYEQYF.

The rearrangement uses TRBV7-2 and TRBJ2-3, with D maybe TRBD2 (6 bases). Deletions cut 5 bases from V and 5 bases from J, with 20 bases between. This CDR3 has 16 amino acids. Germline V gene data show CDR1 as SGHTA and CDR2 as FQGNSA. The CDR3 bases are TGTGCCAGCAGCAAATCCGGGACTCTCGGCGGAGATACGCAGTATTTT. Its translation is CASSKSGTLGGDTQYF.

V usage is TRBV9 and J usage is TRBJ1-1; 7 positions agree with TRBD1. Losses at the gene ends were 2 bases for V and 4 bases for J; bases not matched to a gene: 2. Germline CDR1 SGDLS, CDR2 YYNGEE. The CDR3 has 13 residues. The DNA for the CDR3 is TGTGCCAGCAGCGTGACAGGGACCACTGAAGCTTTCTTT. This codes for CASSVTGTTEAFF. Drawing the rest from reference TRBV9 and TRBJ1-1, the complete variable domain is DSGVTQTPKHLITATGQRVTLRCSPRSGDLSVYWYQQSLDQGLQFLIQYYNGEERAKGNILERFSAQQFPDLHSELNLSSLELGDSALYFCASSVTGTTEAFFGQGTRLTVV.

The V gene is TRBV19, the J gene TRBJ2-1; weak D call: TRBD2 (7 bases). CDR1 and CDR2 from the germline V gene are LNHDA and SQIVND (reference sequence). V lost 4 bases to trimming and J lost 0 bases, with 16 bases between them. There are 17 residues in the CDR3. DNA for the CDR3: TGTGCCAGTAGTAAGGAGGGGGGAGGGAGCTCCTACAATGAGCAGTTCTTC. This codes for CASSKEGGGSSYNEQFF.

This clone was counted once. V usage is TRBV11-2 and J usage is TRBJ2-3; TRBD1 matches 9 bases. This CDR3 comprises 17 residues. V trimming: 4 bases; J trimming: 5 bases; junction bases outside the gene matches: 13. The V gene's germline CDR1 is SGHAT and CDR2 FQNNGV. The CDR3: CASSWDRDLLRGDTQYF. The DNA of the CDR3 is TGTGCCAGCAGCTGGGACAGGGACCTTCTTCGCGGAGATACGCAGTATTTT.

This clone was recorded once. This chain links TRBV29-1 with TRBJ2-7; D not resolved. Trimming removed 6 bases at V and 1 base at J, with 7 bases between. The CDR3 length is 11 residues. Germline V gene data show CDR1 as SQVTM and CDR2 as ANQGSEA. Here the CDR3 reads CSVLSSYEQYF. The CDR3, as DNA: TGCAGCGTACTATCATCCTACGAGCAGTACTTC.

This clone was picked up one time. This chain connects TRBV4-1 to TRBJ2-7; D unclear. Germline CDR1 reads MGHRA; CDR2 reads YSYEKL. With 1 base removed from V and 4 bases from J, the gap between germline ends came to 8 bases. The CDR3 is 13 amino acids. The CDR3 region is CASSQGEIYEQYF. As DNA, the CDR3 is TGCGCCAGCAGCCAAGGAGAGATTTACGAGCAGTACTTC.

The J gene is TRBJ1-6, the V gene TRBV5-5; possible D gene TRBD1, 5 bases. From germline, CDR1 is SGHKS and CDR2 YYEKEE (reference sequence). The V gene lost 4 bases and the J gene lost 8 bases, with 19 bases spanning the gap. This CDR3 is built from 16 residues. This chain's CDR3 is CASSKKRGERDSPLHF. The CDR3 nucleotides read TGTGCCAGCAGCAAAAAGCGGGGCGAGAGGGATTCACCCCTCCACTTT.

The chain is built from TRBV5-1 and TRBJ2-1, with TRBD2 matching over 12 bases. CDR3 length: 17 amino acids. The germline CDR1 and CDR2 sequences are SGHRS and YFSETQ. The V and J ends lost 4 bases and 8 bases, in that order; junction bases with no gene match: 13. CDR3 region: CASSPTDLAGGPDEQFF. The CDR3 DNA reads TGCGCCAGCAGCCCTACTGATCTAGCGGGAGGGCCCGATGAGCAGTTCTTC.

This chain uses TRBV11-2 with TRBJ2-3, with D unclear. This CDR3 contains 15 residues. Between the trimmed V and J ends, which lost 1 base and 0 bases, there was a span of 8 bases. Germline V gene data show CDR1 as SGHAT and CDR2 as FQNNGV. The CDR3: CASSLAVLSTDTQYF. The CDR3 nucleotides read TGTGCCAGCAGCTTAGCGGTCCTAAGCACAGATACGCAGTATTTT.

The V gene is TRBV19, the J gene TRBJ2-1, with TRBD2 matching 11 bases. V lost 3 bases to trimming and J lost 7 bases; unmatched junction nucleotides: 8. Germline V gene lookup returns CDR1 LNHDA and CDR2 SQIVND (reference sequence). The CDR3 has 16 residues. The CDR3 reads CASSIEASGRRNEQFF. CDR3 nucleotides: TGTGCCAGTAGTATTGAGGCTAGCGGGAGGCGGAATGAGCAGTTCTTC.

The CDR3 nucleotides read TGTGCCAGCAGCTCCCACAGGGGGTCAGAGACCCAGTACTTC. As protein: CASSSHRGSETQYF. V usage is TRBV7-6 and J usage is TRBJ2-5, with TRBD1 identical over 8 bases. CDR1 is SGHVS and CDR2 is FNYEAQ in the germline V gene. Trimming cost V 4 bases and J 4 bases; bases outside gene matches: 5. This CDR3 spans 14 amino acids.

The chain recombines TRBV6-2 or TRBV6-3 with TRBJ1-5; D is uncertain. V was pared by 4 bases and J by 0 bases, with 13 bases between. Germline assignment: CDR1 MNHEY and CDR2 SVGEGT. The CDR3 sequence is 16 residues long. CDR3 sequence reads: CASSLIGRRSNQPQHF. DNA for the CDR3: TGTGCCAGCAGTTTAATTGGGCGCCGTAGCAATCAGCCCCAGCATTTT.